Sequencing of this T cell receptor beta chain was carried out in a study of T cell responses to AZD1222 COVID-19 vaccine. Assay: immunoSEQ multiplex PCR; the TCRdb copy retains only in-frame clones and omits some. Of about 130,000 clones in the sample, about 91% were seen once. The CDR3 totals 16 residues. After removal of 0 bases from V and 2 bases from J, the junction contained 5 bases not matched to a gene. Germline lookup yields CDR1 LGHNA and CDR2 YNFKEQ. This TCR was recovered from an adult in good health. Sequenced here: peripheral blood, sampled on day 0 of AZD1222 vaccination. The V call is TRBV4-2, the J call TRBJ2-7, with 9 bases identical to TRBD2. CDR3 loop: CASSQEASGDPYEQYF. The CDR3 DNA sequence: TGTGCCAGCAGCCAAGAAGCTAGCGGGGACCCCTACGAGCAGTACTTC.